The text below deals with one T cell receptor (beta chain). This sample was included in a study of siplizumab effects on memory and regulatory T cells. The method was immunoSEQ multiplex PCR; TCRdb's version includes in-frame clones alone and lacks a portion of them. This table holds roughly 100,000 clones, 92% found once. Specimen: CD4+ T cells sorted from blood. The sequence was obtained from a human donor in good health.

As DNA, the CDR3 is TGCAGTGTTGTCCGACCGGAGGGCTACACCTTC. It encodes CSVVRPEGYTF. The chain links TRBV20-1 to TRBJ1-2; no reliable D call. CDR1 is DFQATT and CDR2 is SNEGSKA in the germline V gene (reference sequence). This CDR3 has 11 residues. Trimming left V 7 bases short and J 8 bases short, with 14 bases between.